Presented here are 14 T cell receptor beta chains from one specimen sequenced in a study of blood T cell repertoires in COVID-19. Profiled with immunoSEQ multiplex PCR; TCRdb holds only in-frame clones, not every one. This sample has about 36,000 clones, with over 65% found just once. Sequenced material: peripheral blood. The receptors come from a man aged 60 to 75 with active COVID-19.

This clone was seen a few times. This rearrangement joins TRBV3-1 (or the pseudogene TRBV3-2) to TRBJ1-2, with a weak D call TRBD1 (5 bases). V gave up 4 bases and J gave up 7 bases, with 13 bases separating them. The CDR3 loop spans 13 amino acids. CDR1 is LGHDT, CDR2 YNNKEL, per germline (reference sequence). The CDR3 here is CASSPSGEGGYTF. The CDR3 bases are TGTGCCAGCAGCCCTTCGGGGGAGGGTGGCTACACCTTC.

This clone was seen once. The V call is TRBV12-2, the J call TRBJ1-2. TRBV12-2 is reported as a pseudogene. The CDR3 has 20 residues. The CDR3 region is CASRLGSIRSPRPSNYGYTF. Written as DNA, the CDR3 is TGTGCAAGTCGCTTAGGTTCCATTAGGAGCCCGCGTCCAAGTAACTATGGCTACACCTTC.

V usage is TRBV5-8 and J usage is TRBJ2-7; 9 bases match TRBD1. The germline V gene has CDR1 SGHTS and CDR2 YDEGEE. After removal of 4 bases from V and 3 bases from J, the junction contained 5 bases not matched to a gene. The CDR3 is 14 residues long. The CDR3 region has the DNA TGTGCCAGCAGCCTAGGACAGGGGATCTACGAGCAGTACTTC. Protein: CASSLGQGIYEQYF.

The CDR3 here is CASSRHGGHTNEKLFF. The CDR3 DNA follows: TGTGCCAGCAGCCGGCACGGGGGGCATACTAATGAAAAACTGTTTTTT. The V and J genes are TRBV28 and TRBJ1-4, with D possibly TRBD1 on 6 matching bases. This CDR3 comprises 16 residues. Per germline, CDR1 MDHEN and CDR2 SYDVKM. V lost 6 bases and J lost 2, with 16 bases in between.

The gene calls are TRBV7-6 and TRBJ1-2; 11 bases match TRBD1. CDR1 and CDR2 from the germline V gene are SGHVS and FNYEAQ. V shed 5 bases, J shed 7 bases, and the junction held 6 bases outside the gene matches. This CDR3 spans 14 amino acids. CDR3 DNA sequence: TGTGCCAGCAGCCAGGACAGGGGGCAAGGTGGCTACACCTTC. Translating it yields CASSQDRGQGGYTF. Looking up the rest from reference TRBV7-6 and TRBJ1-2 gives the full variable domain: GAGVSQSPRYKVTKRGQDVALRCDPISGHVSLYWYRQALGQGPEFLTYFNYEAQQDKSGLPNDRFSAERPEGSISTLTIQRTEQRDSAMYRCASSQDRGQGGYTFGSGTRLTVV.

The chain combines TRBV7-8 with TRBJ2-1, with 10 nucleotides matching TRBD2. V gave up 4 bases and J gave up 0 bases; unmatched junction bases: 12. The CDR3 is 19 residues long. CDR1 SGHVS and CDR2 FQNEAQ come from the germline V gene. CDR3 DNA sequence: TGTGCCAGCAGCTCCGCCCTCAGCGGGAGGGAGAGCTCCTACAATGAGCAGTTCTTC. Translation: CASSSALSGRESSYNEQFF. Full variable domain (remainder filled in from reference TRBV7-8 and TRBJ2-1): GAGVSQSPRYKVAKRGQDVALRCDPISGHVSLFWYQQALGQGPEFLTYFQNEAQLDKSGLPSDRFFAERPEGSVSTLKIQRTQQEDSAVYLCASSSALSGRESSYNEQFFGPGTRLTVL.

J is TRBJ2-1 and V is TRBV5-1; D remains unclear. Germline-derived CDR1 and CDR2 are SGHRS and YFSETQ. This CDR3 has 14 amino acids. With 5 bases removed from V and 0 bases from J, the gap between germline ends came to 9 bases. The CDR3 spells CASSRANSYNEQFF. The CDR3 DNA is TGCGCCAGCAGTAGAGCGAACTCCTACAATGAGCAGTTCTTC.

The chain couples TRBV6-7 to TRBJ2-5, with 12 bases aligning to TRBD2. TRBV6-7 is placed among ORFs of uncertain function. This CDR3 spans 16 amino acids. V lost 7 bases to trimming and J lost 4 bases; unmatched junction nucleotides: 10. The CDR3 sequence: CASIRYLAGGGETQYF. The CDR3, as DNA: TGTGCCAGCATCCGCTATCTAGCGGGGGGGGGAGAGACCCAGTACTTC.

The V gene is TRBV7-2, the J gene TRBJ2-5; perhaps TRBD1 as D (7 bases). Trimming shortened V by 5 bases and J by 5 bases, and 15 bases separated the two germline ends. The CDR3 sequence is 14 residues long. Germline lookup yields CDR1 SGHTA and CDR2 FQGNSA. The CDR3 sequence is CASSQGGTRETQYF. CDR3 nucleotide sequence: TGTGCCAGCAGCCAGGGGGGTACTCGGGAGACCCAGTACTTC.

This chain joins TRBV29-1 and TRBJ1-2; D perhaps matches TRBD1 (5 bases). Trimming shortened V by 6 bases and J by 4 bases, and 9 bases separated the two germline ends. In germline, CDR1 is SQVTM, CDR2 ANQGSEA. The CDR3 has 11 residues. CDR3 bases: TGCAGCGTGGCGGGGACCTATGGCTACACCTTC. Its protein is CSVAGTYGYTF.

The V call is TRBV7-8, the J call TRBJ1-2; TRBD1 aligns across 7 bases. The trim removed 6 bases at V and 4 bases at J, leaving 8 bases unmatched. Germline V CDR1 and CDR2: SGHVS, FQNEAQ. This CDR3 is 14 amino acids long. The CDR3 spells CASSLPGQPYGYTF. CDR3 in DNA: TGTGCCAGCAGTTTACCGGGACAGCCCTATGGCTACACCTTC.

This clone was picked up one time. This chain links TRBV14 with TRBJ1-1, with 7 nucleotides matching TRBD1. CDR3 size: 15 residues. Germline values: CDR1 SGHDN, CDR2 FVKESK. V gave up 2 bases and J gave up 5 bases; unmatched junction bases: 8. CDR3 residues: CASSQYRGLRTEAFF. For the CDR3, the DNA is TGTGCCAGCAGCCAATACAGGGGTTTAAGGACTGAAGCTTTCTTT.

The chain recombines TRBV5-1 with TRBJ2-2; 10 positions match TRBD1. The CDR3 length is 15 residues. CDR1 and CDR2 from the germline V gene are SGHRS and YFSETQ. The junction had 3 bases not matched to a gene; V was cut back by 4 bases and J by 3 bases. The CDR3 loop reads CASSDGTGDTGELFF. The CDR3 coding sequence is TGCGCCAGCAGCGACGGGACAGGGGACACCGGGGAGCTGTTTTTT.

CDR3 nucleotides: TGCAGTGCTAGTTGGCCTCCGGGGCAGTACTTC. Amino acids: CSASWPPGQYF. The chain joins TRBV20-1 to TRBJ2-7, with D hard to call. The CDR3 consists of 11 residues. Germline lookup yields CDR1 DFQATT and CDR2 SNEGSKA (reference sequence). The V and J ends lost 3 bases and 9 bases respectively, with 12 bases between them.